This is a list of T cell receptor beta chains from one sample in a study of preoperative IRX-2 immunotherapy in early breast cancer. TCRdb's copy holds only in-frame clones and misses some; the assay was immunoSEQ multiplex PCR. The sample shows 40,000 to 45,000 clones, 70% to 80% of them seen only once. The material was tumor tissue, obtained after IRX-2 immunotherapy. These receptors all stem from a human donor with breast cancer. The CDR3 runs from the conserved cysteine through the conserved F or W. The D gene is left open where the match is weak. Only some rows state a clone size, as once, few, many or a class for expanded clones.

abundance: -
j_gene: TRBJ1-3
v_gene: TRBV11-3
d_gene: -
len: 16
CDR3nt: TGTGCCAGCAGCTTGCCGGGAGGACAGCCTGGAAACACCATATATTTT
CDR3aa: CASSLPGGQPGNTIYF

abundance: -
j_gene: TRBJ1-1
v_gene: TRBV28
d_gene: TRBD1
len: 14
CDR3nt: TGTGCCAGCAGTTTTCTAACAGGGGGTGATGAAGCTTTCTTT
CDR3aa: CASSFLTGGDEAFF

abundance: -
j_gene: TRBJ2-1
v_gene: TRBV19
d_gene: TRBD2
len: 16
CDR3nt: TGTGCCAGTAGTAGGGAAGCGGGGGGTAACTACAATGAGCAGTTCTTC
CDR3aa: CASSREAGGNYNEQFF

abundance: once
j_gene: TRBJ2-7
v_gene: TRBV9
d_gene: -
len: 15
CDR3nt: TGTGCCAGCAGCGCGTCCGGGACTGGCCCCTACGAGCAGTACTTC
CDR3aa: CASSASGTGPYEQYF

abundance: -
j_gene: TRBJ1-3
v_gene: TRBV11-3
d_gene: -
len: 15
CDR3nt: TGTGCCAGCAGCTTGGGGACGCCTGGGAGGGACACCATATATTTT
CDR3aa: CASSLGTPGRDTIYF

abundance: -
j_gene: TRBJ1-3
v_gene: TRBV7-1
d_gene: -
len: 13
CDR3nt: TGTGCCAGCAGCGCCCCGCGGGGAAACACCATATATTTT
CDR3aa: CASSAPRGNTIYF

abundance: -
j_gene: TRBJ1-3
v_gene: TRBV6-8
d_gene: TRBD1
len: 14
CDR3nt: TGTGCCAGCAGTGCGGGACAGCTTGTAAACACCATATATTTT
CDR3aa: CASSAGQLVNTIYF

abundance: -
j_gene: TRBJ2-3
v_gene: TRBV28
d_gene: -
len: 19
CDR3nt: TGTGCCAGCAGTCCTATTACCCCTCGGCCAGACGAGCTGGCAGATACGCAGTATTTT
CDR3aa: CASSPITPRPDELADTQYF

abundance: -
j_gene: TRBJ2-5
v_gene: TRBV27
d_gene: -
len: 17
CDR3nt: TGTGCCAGCAGTCCCCGGCGAGGCTTGCGAACAAAAGAGACCCAGTACTTC
CDR3aa: CASSPRRGLRTKETQYF

abundance: -
j_gene: TRBJ2-1
v_gene: TRBV29-1
d_gene: -
len: 12
CDR3nt: TGCAGCGTGCCGACAGGGAGGAATGAGCAGTTCTTC
CDR3aa: CSVPTGRNEQFF

abundance: -
j_gene: TRBJ2-1
v_gene: TRBV18
d_gene: -
len: 15
CDR3nt: TGTGCCAGCTCACCGACTCAGACCGAGCTGGCTGAGCAGTTCTTC
CDR3aa: CASSPTQTELAEQFF

abundance: -
j_gene: TRBJ1-4
v_gene: TRBV28
d_gene: -
len: 14
CDR3nt: TGTGCCAGCAGTTTAGAACAGTCTAATGAAAAACTGTTTTTT
CDR3aa: CASSLEQSNEKLFF

abundance: -
j_gene: TRBJ1-4
v_gene: TRBV19
d_gene: -
len: 15
CDR3nt: TGTGCCAGTAGTATGATGGACACCACTAATGAAAAACTGTTTTTT
CDR3aa: CASSMMDTTNEKLFF

abundance: -
j_gene: TRBJ2-7
v_gene: TRBV6-1
d_gene: TRBD1
len: 16
CDR3nt: TGTGCCAGCAGTGAAGGGGACAGGGGATTTGTCTACGAGCAGTACTTC
CDR3aa: CASSEGDRGFVYEQYF

abundance: once
j_gene: TRBJ1-2
v_gene: TRBV19
d_gene: TRBD1
len: 14
CDR3nt: TGTGCCAGTACTGAGGGACAGCTATTCTATGGCTACACCTTC
CDR3aa: CASTEGQLFYGYTF

abundance: once
j_gene: TRBJ2-3
v_gene: TRBV19
d_gene: -
len: 14
CDR3nt: TGTGCCAGTGGATTAGCGGCTAGCACAGATACGCAGTATTTT
CDR3aa: CASGLAASTDTQYF

abundance: once
j_gene: TRBJ2-1
v_gene: TRBV11-3
d_gene: TRBD2
len: 20
CDR3nt: TGTGCCAGCAGCTTCTCCTCTGGGACTAGCGGACAGAGCTCCTACAATGAGCAGTTCTTC
CDR3aa: CASSFSSGTSGQSSYNEQFF

abundance: -
j_gene: TRBJ1-6
v_gene: TRBV5-1
d_gene: -
len: 16
CDR3nt: TGCGCCAGCCGTTGGGTGGGGAGCTCCTATAATTCACCCCTCCACTTT
CDR3aa: CASRWVGSSYNSPLHF

abundance: medium-sized
j_gene: TRBJ1-3
v_gene: TRBV11-3
d_gene: -
len: 16
CDR3nt: TGTGCCAGCAGCTTAGGGCCCGGGACGAATGGAAACACCATATATTTT
CDR3aa: CASSLGPGTNGNTIYF

abundance: -
j_gene: TRBJ1-5
v_gene: TRBV6-8
d_gene: TRBD1
len: 16
CDR3nt: TGTGCCAGCAGTACTACCGGGACAGGGGGTTATCAGCCCCAGCATTTT
CDR3aa: CASSTTGTGGYQPQHF

abundance: -
j_gene: TRBJ2-3
v_gene: TRBV29-1
d_gene: TRBD1
len: 14
CDR3nt: TGCAGCACGACCGGGACAGGGGGCACAGATACGCAGTATTTT
CDR3aa: CSTTGTGGTDTQYF

abundance: -
j_gene: TRBJ2-1
v_gene: TRBV27
d_gene: -
len: 13
CDR3nt: TGTGCCACCAGTGATTTTATAAGCAATGAGCAGTTCTTC
CDR3aa: CATSDFISNEQFF

abundance: medium-sized
j_gene: TRBJ2-7
v_gene: TRBV7-8
d_gene: -
len: 13
CDR3nt: TGTGCCAGCAGCCAAGACGGTCGTTCCGAGCAGTACTTC
CDR3aa: CASSQDGRSEQYF

abundance: -
j_gene: TRBJ2-7
v_gene: TRBV6-7
d_gene: TRBD2
len: 15
CDR3nt: TGTGCCAGCAGAGGAGGACTAGCGGGAGGGTACGAGCAGTACTTC
CDR3aa: CASRGGLAGGYEQYF

abundance: -
j_gene: TRBJ2-1
v_gene: TRBV19
d_gene: -
len: 15
CDR3nt: TGTGCCAGTAGTATAGACAGGGGTCAACCAAGTGAGCAGTTCTTC
CDR3aa: CASSIDRGQPSEQFF

abundance: -
j_gene: TRBJ2-7
v_gene: TRBV30
d_gene: -
len: 11
CDR3nt: TGTGCCTGGAGCGACTTCTACGAGCAGTACTTC
CDR3aa: CAWSDFYEQYF

abundance: -
j_gene: TRBJ2-1
v_gene: TRBV1
d_gene: -
len: 12
CDR3nt: TGCGCCAGCAGCCAAGGGGGAAATGAGCAGTTCTTC
CDR3aa: CASSQGGNEQFF

abundance: -
j_gene: TRBJ1-2
v_gene: TRBV19
d_gene: TRBD1
len: 13
CDR3nt: TGTGCCAGTACTATAGACAGGGCCTATGGCTACACCTTC
CDR3aa: CASTIDRAYGYTF

abundance: -
j_gene: TRBJ2-7
v_gene: TRBV30
d_gene: -
len: 13
CDR3nt: TGTGCCTGGAACCGGGACCGACCCTACGAGCAGTACTTC
CDR3aa: CAWNRDRPYEQYF

abundance: medium-sized
j_gene: TRBJ2-5
v_gene: TRBV28
d_gene: -
len: 17
CDR3nt: TGTGCCAGCAGTTTATTAGGCACCGGGGCCTCCCGGGAGACCCAGTACTTC
CDR3aa: CASSLLGTGASRETQYF

abundance: -
j_gene: TRBJ2-2
v_gene: TRBV7-1
d_gene: TRBD2
len: 14
CDR3nt: TGTGCCAGCAGCTTAGCGGGACGCTTCGGGGAGCTGTTTTTT
CDR3aa: CASSLAGRFGELFF

abundance: -
j_gene: TRBJ1-4
v_gene: TRBV15
d_gene: TRBD1
len: 15
CDR3nt: TGTGCCACCAGCTTGGCGGGACAGGGACTTGAAAAACTGTTTTTT
CDR3aa: CATSLAGQGLEKLFF

abundance: -
j_gene: TRBJ2-1
v_gene: TRBV7-6
d_gene: TRBD2
len: 15
CDR3nt: TGTGCCAGCAGCCCGAGGGGCCTAGCGGTAAATGAGCAGTTCTTC
CDR3aa: CASSPRGLAVNEQFF

abundance: -
j_gene: TRBJ2-1
v_gene: TRBV11-3
d_gene: TRBD1
len: 15
CDR3nt: TGTGCCAGCAGCTTAGGGGACAGGGGTGTCTATGAGCAGTTCTTC
CDR3aa: CASSLGDRGVYEQFF

abundance: few
j_gene: TRBJ1-1
v_gene: TRBV6-8
d_gene: -
len: 13
CDR3nt: TGTGCCAGCGGACGGACCGCCAAGACTGAAGCTTTCTTT
CDR3aa: CASGRTAKTEAFF

abundance: -
j_gene: TRBJ2-1
v_gene: TRBV6-8
d_gene: TRBD2
len: 14
CDR3nt: TGTGCCAGCAGACTTAGCGGGGACTACAATGAGCAGTTCTTC
CDR3aa: CASRLSGDYNEQFF